The T cell receptor beta chain described here comes from a study of T cell responses to AZD1222 COVID-19 vaccine. Clones were sequenced by immunoSEQ multiplex PCR, and TCRdb holds only the in-frame ones, with some missing. Of 180,000 or so clones in the sample, less than 95% were seen once. Points on this clone: Its antigen is as yet unknown.

Points from the study as a whole: Close to half of all spike-specific TCRs reportedly target regions of the variants that are unmutated. There were mostly white British donors and more females than males, and clonal diversity was possibly underestimated.

V lost 6 bases, J lost 0 bases, and 1 base stayed unmatched. The CDR3 consists of 13 residues. In germline, CDR1 is MNHEY, CDR2 SMNVEV (reference sequence). This material consisted of peripheral blood, taken on day 0 of AZD1222 vaccination. This clonotype originated in an adult in good health. V is TRBV27 and J is TRBJ1-1, with 7 bases identical to TRBD1. The CDR3 protein is CASRGQMNTEAFF. The CDR3 nucleotides are TGTGCCAGCAGGGGACAGATGAACACTGAAGCTTTCTTT.